This T cell receptor (beta chain) stems from a study of T cell responses to AZD1222 COVID-19 vaccine. For the study at large: The study pooled second doses at about 4 or about 12 weeks. Broader study findings: Just six people given AZD1222 tested seropositive at baseline. Clonal diversity was possibly underestimated, and the donors were mostly white British, with more females.

Of note for this clone: The antigen is undetermined.

Assay: immunoSEQ multiplex PCR; the TCRdb copy retains only in-frame clones and omits some. The sample carries about 110,000 clones, about nine tenths recorded once. Sequencing used peripheral blood, obtained on day 0 of AZD1222 vaccination. The TCR was taken from an adult in good health.

CDR3 region: CASSNRVNTEAFF. The CDR3 DNA reads TGTGCCAGCAGCAACAGGGTGAACACTGAAGCTTTCTTT. V usage is TRBV6-1 and J usage is TRBJ1-1; D may be TRBD1 (6 bases). Per the germline V gene, CDR1 is MNHNS and CDR2 is SASEGT. This CDR3 is 13 amino acids long. V was shortened by 6 bases and J by 0 bases, with 8 bases between the two germline ends.